Described below is a single T cell receptor (beta chain) sequence and its context. The antigen remains undetermined. The data were taken from a study of OX40 agonist ivuxolimab in advanced cancers. Study information: Participants, 82.7% male, averaged roughly 60 years of age, ranging from 23 to 79. Participants could have had prior anti-PD-1, anti-PD-L1 or anti-CTLA-4 therapy, and approximately 40% had some. Overall study results and limits: At 0.1 to 3.0 mg/kg and by week 6, clonal expansion occurred in CD4+ and CD8+ blood T cells. The antigens recognized by the expanded peripheral T cells, that is their antigen specificity, were not determined.

The CDR3 runs to 9 residues. The ends were cut back, 7 bases at V and 8 bases at J, with 3 bases in the middle. Germline V lookup: CDR1 MRHNA, CDR2 SNTAGT. Assay used: immunoSEQ multiplex PCR; TCRdb lists only in-frame clones, some missing. The sample records tens of thousands of clones, 88% being singletons. The TCR comes from an adult with an advanced solid tumor such as melanoma, head and neck, liver or kidney cancer. The chain employs TRBV6-4 and TRBJ2-1; no clear D gene. Sample: CD4+ or CD8+ T cells sorted from blood, taken in a trial of the OX40 agonist ivuxolimab. The CDR3 region is CASTDEQFF. The CDR3 DNA follows: TGTGCCAGCACCGATGAGCAGTTCTTC.